This TCR beta chain was obtained from a study of regulatory T cells in long-lasting Graves disease. Arm-PCR of CDR3 regions and iRepertoire HTBI primers were the basis on which TCR beta libraries were built. TCRdb redid the calling of the multiplex PCR reads with MiXCR, one entry per CDR3 protein. The sample includes roughly 440,000 distinct CDR3 sequences, roughly 15% of them seen just once. This clonotype was seen a few times. Its antigen remains unknown. Time point indicated: newly diagnosed GD, antithyroid drugs for less than 3 months. RNA extracted from PBMCs served as the sequencing template. Blood from the periphery, nine milliliters in all, was drawn into EDTA tubes. V was shortened by 7 bases and J by 1 base, with 5 bases between the two germline ends. The CDR3 consists of 13 residues. CDR1 is LNHDA and CDR2 is SQIVND in the germline V gene (reference sequence). Study results and caveats: Persistent Graves' cases showed lower TCR diversity than newly diagnosed cases.

These records were also assigned to another study, of T cells in Graves' hyperthyroidism and ophthalmopathy.

The sequencing used peripheral blood mononuclear cells (PBMCs), collected at new diagnosis, from a patient treated with antithyroid drugs. This receptor was obtained from a woman under 30 with Graves disease. The V gene is TRBV19, the J gene TRBJ1-6, with D hard to call. The CDR3 bases are TGTGCCAGTACGCAATCCTATAATTCACCCCTCCACTTT. Amino acid sequence: CASTQSYNSPLHF.